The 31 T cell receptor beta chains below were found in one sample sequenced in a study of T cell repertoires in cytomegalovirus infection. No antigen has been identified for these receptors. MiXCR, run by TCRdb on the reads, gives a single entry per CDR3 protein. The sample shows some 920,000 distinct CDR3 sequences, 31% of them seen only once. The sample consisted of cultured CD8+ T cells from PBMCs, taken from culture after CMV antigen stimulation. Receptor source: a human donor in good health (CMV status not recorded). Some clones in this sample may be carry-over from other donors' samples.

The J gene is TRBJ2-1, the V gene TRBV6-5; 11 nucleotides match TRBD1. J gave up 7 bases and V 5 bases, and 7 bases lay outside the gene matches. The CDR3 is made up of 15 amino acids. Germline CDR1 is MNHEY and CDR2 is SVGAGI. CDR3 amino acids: CASSGPGTGGNEQFF. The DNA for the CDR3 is TGTGCCAGCAGTGGACCCGGGACAGGGGGTAATGAGCAGTTCTTC.

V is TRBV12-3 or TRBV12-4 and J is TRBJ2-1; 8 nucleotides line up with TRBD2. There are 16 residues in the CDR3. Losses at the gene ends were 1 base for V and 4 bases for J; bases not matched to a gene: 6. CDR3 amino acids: CASSLGIAGPYNEQFF. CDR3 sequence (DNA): TGTGCCAGCAGTTTAGGTATAGCGGGGCCTTACAATGAGCAGTTCTTC.

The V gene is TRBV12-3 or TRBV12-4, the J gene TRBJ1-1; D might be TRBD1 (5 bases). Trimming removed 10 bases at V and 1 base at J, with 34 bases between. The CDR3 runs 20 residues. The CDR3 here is CANKDWGGTEGNSANTEAFF. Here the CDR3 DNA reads TGTGCCAACAAAGACTGGGGGGGGACGGAGGGTAATTCCGCGAACACTGAAGCTTTCTTT.

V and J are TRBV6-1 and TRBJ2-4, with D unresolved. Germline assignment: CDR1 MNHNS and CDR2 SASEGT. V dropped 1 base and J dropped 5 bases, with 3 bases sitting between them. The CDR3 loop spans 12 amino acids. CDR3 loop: CASSEVENIQYF. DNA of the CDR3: TGTGCCAGCAGTGAAGTTGAAAACATTCAGTACTTC.

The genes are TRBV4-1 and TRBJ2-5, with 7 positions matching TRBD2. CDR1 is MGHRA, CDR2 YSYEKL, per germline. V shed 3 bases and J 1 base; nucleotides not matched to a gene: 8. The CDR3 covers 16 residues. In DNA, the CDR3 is TGCGCCAGCAGCCACCCCTCGAGCGGGGTCCAAGAGACCCAGTACTTC. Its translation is CASSHPSSGVQETQYF.

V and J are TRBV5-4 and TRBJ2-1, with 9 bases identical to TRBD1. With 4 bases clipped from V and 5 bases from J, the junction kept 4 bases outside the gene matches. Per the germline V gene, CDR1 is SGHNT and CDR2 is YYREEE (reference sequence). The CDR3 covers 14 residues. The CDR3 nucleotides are TGTGCCAGCAGCGGGACAGGGTTCAACAATGAGCAGTTCTTC. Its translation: CASSGTGFNNEQFF. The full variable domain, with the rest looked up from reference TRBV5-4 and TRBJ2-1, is ETGVTQSPTHLIKTRGQQVTLRCSSQSGHNTVSWYQQALGQGPQFIFQYYREEENGRGNFPPRFSGLQFPNYSSELNVNALELDDSALYLCASSGTGFNNEQFFGPGTRLTVL.

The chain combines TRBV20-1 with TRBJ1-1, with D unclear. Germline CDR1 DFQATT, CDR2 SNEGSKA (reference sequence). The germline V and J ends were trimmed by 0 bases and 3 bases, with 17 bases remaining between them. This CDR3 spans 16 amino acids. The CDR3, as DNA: TGCAGTGCTAGAGATCAACCCGACGACTGGTACACTGAAGCTTTCTTT. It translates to CSARDQPDDWYTEAFF.

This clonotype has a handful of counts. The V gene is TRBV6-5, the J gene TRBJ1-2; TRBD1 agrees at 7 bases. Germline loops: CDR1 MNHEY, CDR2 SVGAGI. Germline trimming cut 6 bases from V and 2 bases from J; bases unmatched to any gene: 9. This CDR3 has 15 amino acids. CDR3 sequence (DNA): TGTGCCAGCAGCTCCACGGGACAGCTAAACTATGGCTACACCTTC. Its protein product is CASSSTGQLNYGYTF.

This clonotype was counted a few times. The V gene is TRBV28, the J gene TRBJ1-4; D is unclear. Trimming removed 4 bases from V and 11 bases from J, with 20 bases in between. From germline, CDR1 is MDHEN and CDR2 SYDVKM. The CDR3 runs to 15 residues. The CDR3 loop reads CASSSPQWPTDKLFF. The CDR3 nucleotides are TGTGCCAGCAGTTCCCCACAGTGGCCGACGGATAAACTGTTTTTT.

The DNA of the CDR3 is TGTGCCAGCAGTTACCTCGACGAGTGGGGCCGCAATCAGCCCCAGCATTTT. The encoded protein is CASSYLDEWGRNQPQHF. This chain joins TRBV6-2 or TRBV6-3 and TRBJ1-5; D is possibly TRBD1 (5 bases). CDR1 MNHEY and CDR2 SVGEGT come from the germline V gene. This CDR3 region has 17 residues. Between the trimmed V and J ends, which lost 2 bases and 2 bases, there was a span of 16 bases.

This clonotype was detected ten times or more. The CDR3 loop is CASSLPRVSGRTLYNEQFF. In DNA form, the CDR3 reads TGTGCCAGCAGCCTACCACGCGTAAGCGGGCGAACTCTATACAATGAGCAGTTCTTC. V usage is TRBV7-9 and J usage is TRBJ2-1; possibly TRBD2 for D (6 bases). This CDR3 has 19 residues. The germline V gene has CDR1 SEHNR and CDR2 FQNEAQ (reference sequence). V was trimmed by 5 bases and J by 4 bases, leaving 27 bases between them.

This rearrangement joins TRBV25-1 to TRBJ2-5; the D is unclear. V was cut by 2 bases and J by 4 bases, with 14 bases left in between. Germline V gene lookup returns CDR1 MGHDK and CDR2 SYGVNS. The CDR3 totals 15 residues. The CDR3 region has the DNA TGTGCCAGCAGTGAAGGTTTTGGCTTGGGAGAGACCCAGTACTTC. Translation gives CASSEGFGLGETQYF.

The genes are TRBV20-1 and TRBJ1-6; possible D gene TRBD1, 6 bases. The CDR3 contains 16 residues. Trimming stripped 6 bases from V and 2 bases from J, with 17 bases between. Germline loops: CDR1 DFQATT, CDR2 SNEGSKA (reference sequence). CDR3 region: CSAFNREGTYNSPLHF. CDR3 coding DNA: TGCAGTGCCTTCAACAGGGAAGGGACCTATAATTCACCCCTCCACTTT.

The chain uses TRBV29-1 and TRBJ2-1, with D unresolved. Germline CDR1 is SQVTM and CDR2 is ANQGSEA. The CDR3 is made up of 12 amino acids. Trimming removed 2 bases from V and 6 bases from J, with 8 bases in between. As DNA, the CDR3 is TGCAGCGTTGAACGAGGTCCCAATGAGCAGTTCTTC. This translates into CSVERGPNEQFF.

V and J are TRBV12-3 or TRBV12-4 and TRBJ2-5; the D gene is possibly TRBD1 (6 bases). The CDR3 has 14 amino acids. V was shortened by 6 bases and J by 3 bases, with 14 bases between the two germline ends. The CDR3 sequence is CASSRPPGEETQYF. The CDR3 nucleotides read TGTGCCAGCAGCCGACCTCCAGGGGAAGAGACCCAGTACTTC.

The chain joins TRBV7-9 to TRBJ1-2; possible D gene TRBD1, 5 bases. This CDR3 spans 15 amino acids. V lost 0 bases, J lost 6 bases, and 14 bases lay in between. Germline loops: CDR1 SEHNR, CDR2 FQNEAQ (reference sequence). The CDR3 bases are TGTGCCAGCAGCTTAGCGCAATCCGGGGGGAATGGCTACACCTTC. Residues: CASSLAQSGGNGYTF.

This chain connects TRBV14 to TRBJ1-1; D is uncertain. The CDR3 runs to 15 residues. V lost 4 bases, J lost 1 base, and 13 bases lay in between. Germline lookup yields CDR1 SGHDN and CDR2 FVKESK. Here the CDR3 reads CASSPGRAGNTEAFF. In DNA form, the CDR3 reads TGTGCCAGCAGCCCCGGCCGGGCAGGGAACACTGAAGCTTTCTTT.

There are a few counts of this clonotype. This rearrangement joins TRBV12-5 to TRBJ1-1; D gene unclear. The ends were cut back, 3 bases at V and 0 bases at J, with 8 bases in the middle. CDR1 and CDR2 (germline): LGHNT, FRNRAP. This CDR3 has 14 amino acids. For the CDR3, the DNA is TGTGCTAGTGGTTTAAGTGGAATGAACACTGAAGCTTTCTTT. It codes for CASGLSGMNTEAFF.

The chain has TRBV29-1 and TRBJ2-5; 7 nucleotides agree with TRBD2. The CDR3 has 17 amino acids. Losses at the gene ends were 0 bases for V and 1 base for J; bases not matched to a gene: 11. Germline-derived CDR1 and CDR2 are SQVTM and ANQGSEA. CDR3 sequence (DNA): TGCAGCGTTGAAGATCTTGAAGCGGGGCCTCCCCAAGAGACCCAGTACTTC. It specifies CSVEDLEAGPPQETQYF.

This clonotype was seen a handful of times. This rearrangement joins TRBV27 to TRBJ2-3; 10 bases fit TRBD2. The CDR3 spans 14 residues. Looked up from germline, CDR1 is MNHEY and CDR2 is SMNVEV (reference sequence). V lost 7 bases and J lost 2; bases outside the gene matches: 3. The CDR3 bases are TGTGCCAGCAAACTAGCGGGGAACACAGATACGCAGTATTTT. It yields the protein CASKLAGNTDTQYF.

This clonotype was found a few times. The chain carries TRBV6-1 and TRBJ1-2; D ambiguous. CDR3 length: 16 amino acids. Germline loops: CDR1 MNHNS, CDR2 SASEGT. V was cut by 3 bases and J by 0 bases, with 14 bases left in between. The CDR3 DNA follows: TGTGCCAGCAGTGACGAGAGCAGTGCAGCTAACTATGGCTACACCTTC. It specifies CASSDESSAANYGYTF.

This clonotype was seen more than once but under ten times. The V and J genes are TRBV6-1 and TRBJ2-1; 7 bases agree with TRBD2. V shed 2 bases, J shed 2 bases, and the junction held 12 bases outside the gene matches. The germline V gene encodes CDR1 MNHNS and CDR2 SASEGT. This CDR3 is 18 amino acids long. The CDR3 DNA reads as TGTGCCAGCAGTGAACCGGGGAGGGGCCCTAGTCCCTACAATGAGCAGTTCTTC. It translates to CASSEPGRGPSPYNEQFF.

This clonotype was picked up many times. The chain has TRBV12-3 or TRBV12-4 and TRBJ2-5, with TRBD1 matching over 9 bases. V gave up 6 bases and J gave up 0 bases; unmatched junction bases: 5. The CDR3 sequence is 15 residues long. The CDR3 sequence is CASSRDREDQETQYF. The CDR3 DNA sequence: TGTGCCAGCAGCCGGGACAGGGAGGACCAAGAGACCCAGTACTTC.

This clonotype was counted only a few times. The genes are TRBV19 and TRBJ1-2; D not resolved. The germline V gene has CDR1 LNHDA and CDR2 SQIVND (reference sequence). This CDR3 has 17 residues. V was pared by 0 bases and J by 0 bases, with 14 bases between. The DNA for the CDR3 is TGTGCCAGTAGTATAGATCTGGAAAGACCCCCTAACTATGGCTACACCTTC. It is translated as CASSIDLERPPNYGYTF.

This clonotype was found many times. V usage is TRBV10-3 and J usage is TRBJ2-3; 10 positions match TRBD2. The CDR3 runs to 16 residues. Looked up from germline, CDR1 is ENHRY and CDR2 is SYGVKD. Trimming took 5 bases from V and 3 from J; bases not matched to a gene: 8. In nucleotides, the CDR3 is TGTGCCATCAGTCCCGCTAGCGGGGGAGGTACAGATACGCAGTATTTT. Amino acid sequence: CAISPASGGGTDTQYF.

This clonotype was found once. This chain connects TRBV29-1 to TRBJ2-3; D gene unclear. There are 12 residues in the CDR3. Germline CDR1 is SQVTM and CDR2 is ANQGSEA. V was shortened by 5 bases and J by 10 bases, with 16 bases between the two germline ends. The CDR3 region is CSVFTERGSQYF. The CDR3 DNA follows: TGCAGCGTTTTCACAGAGCGCGGTTCGCAGTATTTT.

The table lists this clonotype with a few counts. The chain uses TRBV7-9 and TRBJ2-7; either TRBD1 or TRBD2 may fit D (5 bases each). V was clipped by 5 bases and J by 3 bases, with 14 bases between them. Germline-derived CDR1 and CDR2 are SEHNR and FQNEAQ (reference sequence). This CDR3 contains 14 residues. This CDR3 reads CASSRGTDGYEQYV. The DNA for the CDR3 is TGTGCCAGCAGCCGTGGGACCGATGGCTACGAGCAGTACGTC.

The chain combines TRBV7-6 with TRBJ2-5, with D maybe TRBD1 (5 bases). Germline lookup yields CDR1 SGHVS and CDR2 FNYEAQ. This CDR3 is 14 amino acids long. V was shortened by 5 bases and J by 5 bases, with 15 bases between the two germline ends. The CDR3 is CASSPRGSIETQYF. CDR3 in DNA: TGTGCCAGCAGCCCAAGGGGAAGCATCGAGACCCAGTACTTC.

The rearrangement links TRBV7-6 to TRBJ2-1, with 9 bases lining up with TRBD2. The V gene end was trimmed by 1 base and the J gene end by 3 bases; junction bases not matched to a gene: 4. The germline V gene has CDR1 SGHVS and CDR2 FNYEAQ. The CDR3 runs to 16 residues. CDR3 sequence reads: CASSLETSGVYNEQFF. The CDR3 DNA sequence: TGTGCCAGCAGCTTAGAGACTAGCGGAGTCTACAATGAGCAGTTCTTC. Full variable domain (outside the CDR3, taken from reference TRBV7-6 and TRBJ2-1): GAGVSQSPRYKVTKRGQDVALRCDPISGHVSLYWYRQALGQGPEFLTYFNYEAQQDKSGLPNDRFSAERPEGSISTLTIQRTEQRDSAMYRCASSLETSGVYNEQFFGPGTRLTVL.

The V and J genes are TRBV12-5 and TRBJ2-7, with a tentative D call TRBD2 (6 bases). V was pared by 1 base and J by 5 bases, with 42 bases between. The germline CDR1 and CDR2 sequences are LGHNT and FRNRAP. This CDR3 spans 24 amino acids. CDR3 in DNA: TGTGCTAGTGGTTTGGACTCCGGGAGCAGAGGCCCTTGGGCCCAGGAAATTCGGTCTCACGAGCAGTACGTC. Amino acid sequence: CASGLDSGSRGPWAQEIRSHEQYV.

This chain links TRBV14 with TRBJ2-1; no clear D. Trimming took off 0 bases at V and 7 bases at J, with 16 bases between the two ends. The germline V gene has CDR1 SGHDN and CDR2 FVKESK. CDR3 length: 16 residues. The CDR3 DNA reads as TGTGCCAGCAGCCAAGAAGGCCAGGAGATGGAAAATGAGCAGTTCTTC. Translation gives CASSQEGQEMENEQFF.